This is a list of T cell receptor beta chains from one sample in a study of cytomegalovirus exposure and HLA in healthy donors. Sequencing was performed with immunoSEQ multiplex PCR; in TCRdb, only in-frame clones are kept and a portion is missing. The sample carries about 92,000 clones, approximately 84% recorded once. Sequencing was carried out using PBMCs. The receptors originated from a girl aged 2-15 years in good health and CMV-seropositive. Each CDR3 is given with its conserved first and last residue.

len	j_gene	v_gene	CDR3aa
15	TRBJ2-1	TRBV11-2	CASSLAGPPSHEQFF
13	TRBJ1-1	TRBV30	CAWREQGHTEAFF
14	TRBJ2-7	TRBV9	CASSASGTDYEQYF
15	TRBJ2-7	TRBV19	CASSIERGTLDEQYF
15	TRBJ2-5	TRBV2	CASSRSLAGEGTQYF
15	.	TRBV5-6	CASSQGLAAFYEQYF
14	TRBJ1-1	TRBV29-1	CSSGQGGPSAEAFF
17	TRBJ2-1	TRBV19	CASKIAGGPLVHNEQFF
14	TRBJ1-5	TRBV28	CASSPQGRNQPQHF
17	TRBJ2-7	TRBV2	CASSESLWAGETYEQYF
19	TRBJ1-2	TRBV12-5	CASGLVVGGLIGGSYGYTF
12	TRBJ1-2	TRBV6-1	CASSEQGYGYTF
15	TRBJ2-1	TRBV9	CASSAGLAGGNEQFF
15	TRBJ2-7	TRBV7-6	CASSPRREGSYEQYF
14	TRBJ2-3	TRBV6-5	CASNSIAGESTQYF
13	TRBJ2-7	TRBV5-6	CASNPQGLGEQYF
16	TRBJ1-1	TRBV4-3	CASSQGIPQTNTEAFF
15	TRBJ2-7	TRBV7-2	CASSTTSGSVYEQYF
15	TRBJ2-2	TRBV2	CASSEFLAAPGELFF
16	TRBJ1-5	TRBV5-1	CASSPAGFDINQPQHF
15	TRBJ2-3	TRBV5-4	CASSPYVGEEDTQYF
15	TRBJ2-1	TRBV28	CASSLDGGSMNEQFF
12	TRBJ1-1	TRBV30	CAGNRQGTEAFF
15	TRBJ2-4	TRBV6-5	CASSPRQGTKNIQYF
13	TRBJ2-1	TRBV5-1	CASIPPGGGEQFF
15	TRBJ2-2	TRBV29-1	CSVQSGISNTGELFF
14	TRBJ2-1	TRBV7-2	CASSLTSGRDEQFF
17	TRBJ1-1	TRBV5-6	CASSSRQNRWRNTEAFF
13	TRBJ1-6	TRBV4-1	CASSLLAGSPLHF
17	TRBJ2-1	TRBV4-1	CASSQDQWTSGRNEQFF
14	TRBJ2-2	TRBV16	CASSQSGVNGELFF
14	TRBJ1-1	TRBV29-1	CSASPGTVNTEAFF
16	TRBJ2-5	TRBV29-1	CSVEDPRTSGSGTQYF
15	TRBJ2-7	TRBV5-1	CASSLARQGSYEQYF
17	TRBJ2-1	TRBV28	CASSLPGLAGVRDEQFF
16	TRBJ2-3	TRBV11-3	CASSLSRGTFEDTQYF
14	TRBJ1-2	TRBV6-5	CASQQGRSNYGYTF
17	TRBJ1-2	TRBV27	CASSPTQALMGHYGYTF
15	TRBJ1-1	TRBV28	CASRTPQGARTEAFF
15	TRBJ1-1	TRBV5-6	CASSWPAQKGGGAFF
16	TRBJ2-1	TRBV27	CASSPTPGLARDEQFF
13	TRBJ2-7	TRBV10-1	CASSRVPGGEQYF
14	TRBJ1-5	TRBV6-1	CASSVGQLNQPQHF
14	TRBJ2-1	TRBV7-9	CASNRVGGGMEQFF
15	TRBJ1-2	TRBV29-1	CSVVVWRGLNYGYTF
19	TRBJ2-6	TRBV13	CASSSETSGRPSGANVLTF
19	TRBJ1-5	TRBV19	CASSSLQDSARMANQPQHF
15	TRBJ2-7	TRBV7-9	CASSRLGLAPLEQYF
15	TRBJ2-5	TRBV15	CATSRDRRAQETQYF
15	TRBJ1-2	TRBV5-6	CASSDGQGDRYGYTF
16	TRBJ1-5	TRBV28	CASSFVTGGSNQPQHF
21	TRBJ2-1	TRBV4-2	CASSQDSHPGVGGGSYNEQFF
13	TRBJ2-1	TRBV30	CAWISLRVPGTFF
17	TRBJ1-5	TRBV2	CASSGSYRGSGNQPQHF
16	TRBJ2-7	TRBV25-1	CASSESGQGGFYEQYF
14	TRBJ2-1	TRBV4-1	CASSPGGELGEQFF
16	TRBJ2-2	TRBV7-8	CASSTPGQGTPGELFF